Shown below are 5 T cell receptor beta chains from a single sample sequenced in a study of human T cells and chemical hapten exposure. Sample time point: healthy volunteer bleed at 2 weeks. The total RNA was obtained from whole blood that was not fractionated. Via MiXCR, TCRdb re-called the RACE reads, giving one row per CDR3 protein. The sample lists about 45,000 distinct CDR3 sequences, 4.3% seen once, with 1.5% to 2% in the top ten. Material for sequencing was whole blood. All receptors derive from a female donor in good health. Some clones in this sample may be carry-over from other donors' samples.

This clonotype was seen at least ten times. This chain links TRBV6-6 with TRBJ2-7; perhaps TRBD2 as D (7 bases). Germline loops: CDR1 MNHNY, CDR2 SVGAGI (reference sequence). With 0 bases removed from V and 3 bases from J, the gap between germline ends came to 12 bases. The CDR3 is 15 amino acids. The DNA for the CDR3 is TGTGCCAGCAGTTACTCGAGGGGGGGATACTACGAGCAGTACTTC. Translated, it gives CASSYSRGGYYEQYF.

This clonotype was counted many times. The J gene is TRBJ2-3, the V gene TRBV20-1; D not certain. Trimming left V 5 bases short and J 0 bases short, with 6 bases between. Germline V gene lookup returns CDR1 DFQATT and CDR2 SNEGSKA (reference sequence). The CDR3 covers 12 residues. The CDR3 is CSAPRSTDTQYF. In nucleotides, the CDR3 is TGCAGTGCTCCACGGAGCACAGATACGCAGTATTTT.

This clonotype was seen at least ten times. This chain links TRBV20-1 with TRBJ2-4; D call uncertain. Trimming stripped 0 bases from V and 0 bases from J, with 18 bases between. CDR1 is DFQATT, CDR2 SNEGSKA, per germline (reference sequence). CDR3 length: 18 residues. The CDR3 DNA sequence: TGCAGTGCTAGAGATCCCGGATTCTCCGTCCAAGCCAAAAACATTCAGTACTTC. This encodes CSARDPGFSVQAKNIQYF.

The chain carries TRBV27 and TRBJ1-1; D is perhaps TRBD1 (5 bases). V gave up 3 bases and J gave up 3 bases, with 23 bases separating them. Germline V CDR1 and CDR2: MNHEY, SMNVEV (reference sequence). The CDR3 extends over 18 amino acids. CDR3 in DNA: TGTGCCAGCAGTTTCCGGTTTTGGGGAAAAATGGGGGACACTGAAGCTTTCTTT. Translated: CASSFRFWGKMGDTEAFF.

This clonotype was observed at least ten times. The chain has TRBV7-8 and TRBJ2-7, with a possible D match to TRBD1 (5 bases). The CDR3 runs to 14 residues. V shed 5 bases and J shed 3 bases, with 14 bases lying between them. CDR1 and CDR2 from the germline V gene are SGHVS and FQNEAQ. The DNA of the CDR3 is TGTGCCAGCAGCACTCCTAAGGGGCTCTACGAGCAGTACTTC. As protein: CASSTPKGLYEQYF. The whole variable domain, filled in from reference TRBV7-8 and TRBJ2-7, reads GAGVSQSPRYKVAKRGQDVALRCDPISGHVSLFWYQQALGQGPEFLTYFQNEAQLDKSGLPSDRFFAERPEGSVSTLKIQRTQQEDSAVYLCASSTPKGLYEQYFGPGTRLTVT.